The 18 T cell receptor beta chains presented below share a single source sample, sequenced in a study of T cell responses to AZD1222 COVID-19 vaccine. Profiled with immunoSEQ multiplex PCR; TCRdb holds only in-frame clones, not every one. Of fewer than 120,000 clones listed, around 89% were seen once; the top ten hold roughly 1.6%. The specimen comprised peripheral blood, sampled on day 0 of AZD1222 vaccination. Receptor source: an adult in good health.

This chain links TRBV7-7 with TRBJ2-1, with D uncertain. Germline-derived CDR1 and CDR2 are SSHAT and FNYEAQ (reference sequence). Trimming pared 2 bases from V and 7 bases from J, leaving 9 bases between. The CDR3 is 13 residues long. This CDR3 is CASSLLLANEQFF. CDR3 DNA sequence: TGTGCCAGCAGCTTATTATTGGCGAATGAGCAGTTCTTC.

The chain uses TRBV11-2 and TRBJ1-1; possible D gene TRBD1, 5 bases. CDR1 and CDR2 (germline): SGHAT, FQNNGV. The germline V and J ends were trimmed by 5 bases and 3 bases, with 13 bases remaining between them. This CDR3 contains 14 residues. CDR3: CASSRTTPYTEAFF. Here the CDR3 DNA reads TGTGCCAGCAGCCGGACAACCCCTTACACTGAAGCTTTCTTT.

The CDR3 bases are TGTGCCAGCACCAAGGGGAACCGGGATCAGCCCCAGCATTTT. This gives the protein CASTKGNRDQPQHF. J is TRBJ1-5 and V is TRBV7-9; perhaps TRBD1 as D (5 bases). This CDR3 contains 14 residues. CDR1 and CDR2 (germline): SEHNR, FQNEAQ (reference sequence). The V gene lost 7 bases and the J gene lost 5 bases, with 15 bases spanning the gap.

The chain couples TRBV3-1 (or the pseudogene TRBV3-2) to TRBJ2-2; a possible D gene is TRBD1 (5 bases). Germline CDR1 reads LGHDT; CDR2 reads YNNKEL (reference sequence). This CDR3 spans 13 amino acids. V shed 2 bases and J shed 9 bases, with 10 bases lying between them. The CDR3 reads CASSQQGHRELFF. The CDR3 DNA reads TGTGCCAGCAGCCAACAGGGCCACCGGGAGCTGTTTTTT.

V usage is TRBV29-1 and J usage is TRBJ1-2; D is perhaps TRBD1 (6 bases). V dropped 0 bases and J dropped 5 bases, with 16 bases sitting between them. This CDR3 comprises 15 residues. CDR1 and CDR2 (germline): SQVTM, ANQGSEA. DNA of the CDR3: TGCAGCGTTGAAGATCCAAGGGAAGGGGGATATGGCTACACCTTC. Its protein is CSVEDPREGGYGYTF. The whole variable domain, filled in from reference TRBV29-1 and TRBJ1-2, reads SAVISQKPSRDICQRGTSLTIQCQVDSQVTMMFWYRQQPGQSLTLIATANQGSEATYESGFVIDKFPISRPNLTFSTLTVSNMSPEDSSIYLCSVEDPREGGYGYTFGSGTRLTVV.

The CDR3 sequence: CASSQPGGMNTEAFF. The CDR3 DNA reads as TGCGCCAGCAGCCAACCTGGGGGAATGAACACTGAAGCTTTCTTT. V is TRBV4-1 and J is TRBJ1-1; the D gene is possibly TRBD1 (5 bases). This CDR3 spans 15 amino acids. V dropped 2 bases and J dropped 0 bases, with 10 bases sitting between them. The germline gives CDR1 MGHRA, CDR2 YSYEKL.

This chain links TRBV5-6 with TRBJ1-6; D is uncertain. V lost 1 base to trimming and J lost 5 bases, with 7 bases between them. CDR1 is SGHDT, CDR2 YYEEEE, per germline. The CDR3 sequence is 14 residues long. The CDR3 loop is CASSLRGHNSPLHF. The CDR3 nucleotides read TGTGCCAGCAGCTTGAGAGGGCATAATTCACCCCTCCACTTT.

The chain recombines TRBV24-1 with TRBJ2-7; D ambiguous. The CDR3 spans 15 residues. The germline V gene has CDR1 KGHDR and CDR2 SFDVKD. Trimming cost V 3 bases and J 5 bases, with 16 bases left between them. The CDR3 loop is CATSDASSRRDEQYF. In DNA, the CDR3 is TGTGCCACCAGTGATGCCAGTAGTCGTCGCGACGAGCAGTACTTC.

V is TRBV29-1 and J is TRBJ1-1, with a weak D call TRBD1 (5 bases). CDR1 and CDR2 from the germline V gene are SQVTM and ANQGSEA. The V and J ends lost 6 bases and 5 bases respectively, with 16 bases between them. This CDR3 is built from 13 residues. The DNA for the CDR3 is TGCAGCGTCCCACATCCGGAGGGGACTGAAGCTTTCTTT. Translated, it gives CSVPHPEGTEAFF.

The rearrangement links TRBV6-5 to TRBJ2-1, with D unclear. The V and J ends lost 6 bases and 6 bases respectively, with 9 bases between them. CDR1 and CDR2 from the germline V gene are MNHEY and SVGAGI. This CDR3 is 12 amino acids long. The CDR3 loop is CASSHSVNEQFF. The CDR3 bases are TGTGCCAGCAGCCACTCAGTCAATGAGCAGTTCTTC.

V gene TRBV3-1 (or the pseudogene TRBV3-2) combines with J gene TRBJ1-2; D is unclear. The CDR3 contains 13 residues. V lost 4 bases and J 2 bases, leaving 8 bases between the germline ends. CDR1 is LGHDT and CDR2 is YNNKEL in the germline V gene (reference sequence). The CDR3, as DNA: TGTGCCAGCAGCCGGACCGCGAACTATGGCTACACCTTC. It specifies CASSRTANYGYTF.

This clone appeared a single time. The chain recombines TRBV20-1 with TRBJ2-5, with D perhaps TRBD1 or TRBD2 (5 bases each). Trimming took off 6 bases at V and 7 bases at J, with 12 bases between the two ends. The CDR3 covers 11 residues. Germline V gives CDR1 DFQATT, CDR2 SNEGSKA (reference sequence). CDR3 nucleotide sequence: TGCAGTGCCCGGGACGGCCGGACCCAGTACTTC. Translated: CSARDGRTQYF.

The chain uses TRBV7-2 and TRBJ1-1; 9 bases are shared with TRBD1. The CDR3 runs to 14 residues. J was trimmed by 4 bases and V by 4 bases; bases with no gene match: 4. CDR1 is SGHTA and CDR2 is FQGNSA in the germline V gene. The CDR3 loop reads CASSSPGQGTEAFF. The CDR3 DNA follows: TGTGCCAGCAGCTCGCCGGGACAGGGCACTGAAGCTTTCTTT. The full variable domain, with the rest looked up from reference TRBV7-2 and TRBJ1-1, is GAGVSQSPSNKVTEKGKDVELRCDPISGHTALYWYRQSLGQGLEFLIYFQGNSAPDKSGLPSDRFSAERTGGSVSTLTIQRTQQEDSAVYLCASSSPGQGTEAFFGQGTRLTVV.

The chain links TRBV12-3 or TRBV12-4 to TRBJ1-2, with D tentatively TRBD1 (6 bases). The CDR3 is made up of 13 amino acids. V gave up 5 bases and J gave up 5 bases, with 12 bases separating them. CDR3 coding DNA: TGTGCCAGCAGTGCACAGGGATTGTATGGCTACACCTTC. Translation gives CASSAQGLYGYTF.

The rearrangement uses TRBV7-8 and TRBJ1-2, with 10 bases that match TRBD1. The V gene's germline CDR1 is SGHVS and CDR2 FQNEAQ. The CDR3 contains 16 residues. Germline trimming cut 2 bases from V and 7 bases from J; bases unmatched to any gene: 10. CDR3 bases: TGTGCCAGCAGCTTAAGATGGGACAGGGGTAAAATTGGCTACACCTTC. Its protein product is CASSLRWDRGKIGYTF. Variable domain in full (rest from reference TRBV7-8 and TRBJ1-2): GAGVSQSPRYKVAKRGQDVALRCDPISGHVSLFWYQQALGQGPEFLTYFQNEAQLDKSGLPSDRFFAERPEGSVSTLKIQRTQQEDSAVYLCASSLRWDRGKIGYTFGSGTRLTVV.

The chain combines TRBV7-9 with TRBJ1-3; D is possibly TRBD1 (6 bases). CDR3 length: 15 residues. Trimming shortened V by 6 bases and J by 0 bases, and 12 bases separated the two germline ends. Germline V gene lookup returns CDR1 SEHNR and CDR2 FQNEAQ (reference sequence). In DNA form, the CDR3 reads TGTGCCAGCAGTCTTGGACAGCCCTCTGGAAACACCATATATTTT. Translation gives CASSLGQPSGNTIYF.

The CDR3 DNA sequence: TGTGCCAGCAGTCAACTCTACAATGAGCAGTTCTTC. As protein: CASSQLYNEQFF. The chain employs TRBV6-5 and TRBJ2-1; D gene ambiguous. V lost 5 bases, J lost 3 bases, and 5 bases lay in between. Germline V CDR1 and CDR2: MNHEY, SVGAGI. The CDR3 totals 12 residues.

The CDR3 DNA is TGTGCCTGGAGTGTACGATTGGAAGAAAAACTGTTTTTT. Its translation: CAWSVRLEEKLFF. The chain links TRBV30 to TRBJ1-4, with no clear D. Trimming removed 0 bases from V and 8 bases from J, with 10 bases in between. This CDR3 comprises 13 residues. Germline V lookup: CDR1 GTSNPN, CDR2 SVGIG (reference sequence).